Following are 3 T cell receptor beta chains from one sample sequenced in a study of blood T cell repertoires in COVID-19 (dated by TCRdb to the early 2020s). The method was the immunoSEQ multiplex PCR assay. In TCRdb, the immuneACCESS table is reduced to in-frame sequences with V and J assigned. These tables do not hold every clone; where another copy was compared, an unresolved V gene accounts for under half, and the others remain unexplained. The table for this sample lists roughly 250,000 clones; over 75% of them were counted only once. Clones ranked in the top ten supply roughly 4% of the sample. Sequencing was done on a sample of PBMCs or T cells enriched from blood (not recorded which). Receptors originate from a woman in her 30s who had recovered from COVID-19.

This clone was seen only once. The CDR3 is CASSLTGGNQPQHF. The CDR3 region has the DNA TGTGCCAGCAGCCTCACCGGGGGGAATCAGCCCCAGCATTTT. The chain employs TRBV9 and TRBJ1-5; D might be TRBD1 (5 bases). CDR1 and CDR2 (germline): SGDLS, YYNGEE. The V and J ends lost 4 bases and 4 bases respectively, with 12 bases between them. The CDR3 has 14 residues.

The V gene is TRBV4-1, the J gene TRBJ2-3, with D perhaps TRBD1 (6 bases). CDR1 and CDR2 from the germline V gene are MGHRA and YSYEKL. The CDR3 has 13 amino acids. V lost 4 bases and J 5 bases, leaving 10 bases between the germline ends. The CDR3 loop is CASSPSQGDTQYF. The CDR3 coding sequence is TGCGCCAGCAGCCCCTCACAGGGAGATACGCAGTATTTT.

The J gene is TRBJ2-4, the V gene TRBV7-9, with a tentative D call TRBD2 (6 bases). V lost 5 bases to trimming and J lost 8 bases, with 19 bases between them. The CDR3 extends over 15 amino acids. Germline V lookup: CDR1 SEHNR, CDR2 FQNEAQ (reference sequence). CDR3: CASSLTRSGKDIQYF. CDR3 sequence (DNA): TGTGCCAGCAGCCTGACTAGATCGGGGAAGGACATTCAGTACTTC. The whole variable domain, remainder taken from reference TRBV7-9 and TRBJ2-4, is DTGVSQNPRHKITKRGQNVTFRCDPISEHNRLYWYRQTLGQGPEFLTYFQNEAQLEKSRLLSDRFSAERPKGSFSTLEIQRTEQGDSAMYLCASSLTRSGKDIQYFGAGTRLSVL.